A selection of T cell receptor beta chains follows, all from one sample in a study of blood T cell repertoires in COVID-19. TCRdb keeps only in-frame clones here, not all; method: immunoSEQ multiplex PCR. Of 130,000 to 150,000 clones listed, 85% to 90% are singletons. Sequenced sample: peripheral blood. Receptors were obtained from a human donor in a cohort sampled during active COVID-19. Both conserved end residues are part of each CDR3. Fields, in order: V gene, clone size, J gene, D gene, CDR3 DNA, CDR3 protein. The D gene is left open where the match is weak. The listing skips clone size in some rows; elsewhere it reads once, few, many or a size class.

>TRBV2|NA|TRBJ1-1|NA
TGTGCCAGCAGTGGACAGGCCCGGGACACTGAAGCTTTCTTT
CASSGQARDTEAFF
>TRBV30|NA|TRBJ2-1|NA
TGTGCCTGGAGTGTACGTCAGTACAATGAGCAGTTCTTC
CAWSVRQYNEQFF
>TRBV11-2|once|TRBJ1-4|NA
TGTGCCAGCAGCTTAGATAGGGGGGGGACTAATGAAAAACTGTTTTTT
CASSLDRGGTNEKLFF
>TRBV27|NA|TRBJ2-3|NA
TGTGCCAGCAGTCTTACCAGGGTCACGACAGATACGCAGTATTTT
CASSLTRVTTDTQYF
>TRBV3-1/TRBV3-2|NA|TRBJ2-5|TRBD2
TGTGCCAGCAGCCAATCGACTAGCGGAGAGACCCAGTACTTC
CASSQSTSGETQYF
>TRBV7-8|NA|TRBJ1-5|NA
TGTGCCAGCAGCCAACTATTTGATTTTCCCAATCAGCCCCAGCATTTT
CASSQLFDFPNQPQHF
>TRBV11-2|few|TRBJ2-7|TRBD1
TGTGCCAGCAGCTCCTTACAGGGGCGGAGTGCCTACGAGCAGTACTTC
CASSSLQGRSAYEQYF
>TRBV6-2/TRBV6-3|NA|TRBJ2-5|NA
TGTGCCAGCAGTTACCCGACAGGCGAAGGGACCCAGTACTTC
CASSYPTGEGTQYF
>TRBV9|NA|TRBJ2-1|TRBD2
TGTGCCAGCAGCTCTGGACTAGCGGGAGTGGGTTCTGGGAGCGATGAGCAGTTCTTC
CASSSGLAGVGSGSDEQFF
>TRBV4-2|NA|TRBJ2-5|TRBD2
TGTGCCAGCAGCCTACGGACTAGCGGGAGCCTAGGAGAGACCCAGTACTTC
CASSLRTSGSLGETQYF
>TRBV27|NA|TRBJ1-2|NA
TGTGCCAGCAGTTTATCTAAGGACACAGTGATCTATGGCTACACCTTC
CASSLSKDTVIYGYTF